These T cell receptor beta chains were read from a single sample in a study of T cells after yellow fever vaccination. A single record per CDR3 protein comes from TCRdb applying MiXCR to the 5' RACE reads. The table has under 150,000 distinct CDR3 sequences, 13% to 15% seen once. Here the sequenced sample was CD8+ T cells sorted from PBMCs, taken 5 days after the yellow fever booster vaccination. These receptors all come from a young man who received the YFV17D yellow fever vaccine. Each CDR3 is given with its conserved first and last residue. A D gene is named only where the DNA matches it firmly. Where a row states a size, it is once, few, many or the class of an expanded clone; other rows omit it.

d_gene | j_gene | v_gene | abundance | CDR3nt | CDR3aa
. | TRBJ2-5 | TRBV23-1 | . | TGCGCCAGCAGTCAATGTCCGGTCGATGAAGAGACCCAGTACTTC | CASSQCPVDEETQYF
TRBD2 | TRBJ2-7 | TRBV4-2 | few | TGTGCCAGCAGCCAAGTCGAGCGGGGGGGCTACGAGCAGTACTTC | CASSQVERGGYEQYF
. | TRBJ1-5 | TRBV24-1 | . | TGTGCCACCAGTTGGGGAGTAGGCCAGCCCCAGCATTTT | CATSWGVGQPQHF
TRBD1 | TRBJ1-4 | TRBV4-1 | few | TGCGCCAGCAGCCAGTACCAGGGGGGGAATGAAAAACTGTTTTTT | CASSQYQGGNEKLFF
. | TRBJ2-5 | TRBV29-1 | many | TGCAGCGTTGCGTCGGAGATTTTAGAGACCCAGTACTTC | CSVASEILETQYF
. | TRBJ2-7 | TRBV11-2 | few | TGTGCCAGCAGCCCAAGGGTCGGGGGATTGGAGCAGTACTTC | CASSPRVGGLEQYF
. | TRBJ2-2 | TRBV7-3 | . | TGTGCCAGCAGCACCTTGGGTTCCGGGGAGCTGTTTTTT | CASSTLGSGELFF
TRBD1 | TRBJ1-5 | TRBV4-1 | few | TGCGCCAGCAGCCACACAGGGGTAGTTCAGCCCCAGCATTTT | CASSHTGVVQPQHF
TRBD1 | TRBJ2-3 | TRBV10-3 | few | TGTGCCATCATGGGGACAGGGGGCATGGATACGCAGTATTTT | CAIMGTGGMDTQYF
TRBD2 | TRBJ2-1 | TRBV7-6 | few | TGTGCCAGCAGCTCCGAGCGGGGGCCATACAATGAGCAGTTCTTC | CASSSERGPYNEQFF
TRBD1 | TRBJ2-7 | TRBV6-6 | few | TGTGCCAGCAGGGCGGAGACAGGGAGCGAGCAGTACTTC | CASRAETGSEQYF
. | TRBJ1-6 | TRBV27 | . | TGTGCCAGCAGACCGGGACGCTTCCGTTATAATTCACCCCTCCACTTT | CASRPGRFRYNSPLHF
. | TRBJ1-2 | TRBV7-9 | . | TGTGCCAGCAGCTTCCCACCGGGGTCTAACTATGGCTACACCTTC | CASSFPPGSNYGYTF
TRBD2 | TRBJ2-7 | TRBV4-1 | many | TGCGCCAGCAGCCCACCCGGGAGGGGGGGCCTATACGAGCAGTACTTC | CASSPPGRGGLYEQYF
. | TRBJ1-1 | TRBV28 | few | TGTGCCAGCCCCAAGGAGGGGTTAAGGGCTTTCTTT | CASPKEGLRAFF
. | TRBJ2-1 | TRBV15 | few | TGTGCCACCAGTCGAAAGGAAAACGAGCAGTTCTTC | CATSRKENEQFF
TRBD2 | TRBJ2-3 | TRBV11-2 | . | TGTGCCAGCATAGGGACTAGATCAAGAGATACGCAGTATTTT | CASIGTRSRDTQYF
. | TRBJ2-2 | TRBV7-2 | . | TGTGCCAGCACCCCCTGGTGGGGGAACACCGGGGAGCTGTTTTTT | CASTPWWGNTGELFF
. | TRBJ2-3 | TRBV10-1 | once | TGCGCCAGCAGTGAGTCCTCTAATCTGTTCACAGATACGCAGTATTTT | CASSESSNLFTDTQYF
TRBD1 | TRBJ2-3 | TRBV10-3 | . | TGTGCCACCCGGGACAGGGGAACAGATACGCAGTATTTT | CATRDRGTDTQYF
. | TRBJ1-3 | TRBV7-8 | few | TGTGCCAGCAGCTTGGGGGCTTCTGGAAACACCATATATTTT | CASSLGASGNTIYF
. | TRBJ1-1 | TRBV7-9 | many | TGTGCCAGCAGCTGGGGGGCAGGGCCTGAAGCTTTCTTT | CASSWGAGPEAFF
. | TRBJ2-3 | TRBV12-3/TRBV12-4 | . | TGTGCCAGCAGTTTTAAACGGGGCTGGTCAGATACGCAGTATTTT | CASSFKRGWSDTQYF
. | TRBJ1-1 | TRBV4-3 | . | TGCGCCAGCAGCCAAGGAAGCCGGGTCGATTACACTGAAGCTTTCTTT | CASSQGSRVDYTEAFF
. | TRBJ2-5 | TRBV25-1 | . | TGTGCCAGCAGTGAATGGCGGTCATCAGAGACCCAGTACTTC | CASSEWRSSETQYF
. | TRBJ1-6 | TRBV7-2 | . | TGTGCCAGCCCCAGGTATAATTCACCCCTCCACTTT | CASPRYNSPLHF
. | TRBJ2-3 | TRBV20-1 | few | TGCAGTGCTAGGAGGGACTCGGCCACAGATACGCAGTATTTT | CSARRDSATDTQYF
. | TRBJ2-3 | TRBV6-5 | . | TGTGCCAGCAGTTACCCAGGAGGTACGCAGTATTTT | CASSYPGGTQYF
. | TRBJ1-1 | TRBV9 | . | TGTGCCAGCAGCGTAGGGGGAGGGGTCCCTGAAGCTTTCTTT | CASSVGGGVPEAFF
TRBD2 | TRBJ2-1 | TRBV12-5 | . | TGTGCTAGTGCCACCCCGGGGGGAGGGCAGTTCTTC | CASATPGGGQFF
. | TRBJ2-1 | TRBV7-8 | few | TGTGCCAGCAGCCAAAGGAGGGGCGAGAACAATGAGCAGTTCTTC | CASSQRRGENNEQFF
TRBD2 | TRBJ2-5 | TRBV7-6 | few | TGTGCCAGCAGCCCCCGACTAGCGGGGGGGCGGGAGACCCAGTACTTC | CASSPRLAGGRETQYF
. | TRBJ2-2 | TRBV7-3 | many | TGTGCCAGCAGCCCGCGAGGGGCCGCGAACACCGGGGAGCTGTTTTTT | CASSPRGAANTGELFF
. | TRBJ2-3 | TRBV7-6 | . | TGTGCCAGCACCCCTGCGACTCAAAGGATTTGGTATTTT | CASTPATQRIWYF
TRBD1 | TRBJ2-5 | TRBV25-1 | . | TGTGCCAGCAGTCGGACAGGGCGACAAGAGACCCAGTACTTC | CASSRTGRQETQYF
. | TRBJ1-1 | TRBV5-4 | . | TGTGCCAGCAGCTTGGCCGGGACGAACACTGAAGCTTTCTTT | CASSLAGTNTEAFF
. | TRBJ1-2 | TRBV9 | . | TGTGCCAGCAGCGTAGAAGGGACGCCCACCTATGGCTACACCTTC | CASSVEGTPTYGYTF
TRBD1 | TRBJ1-1 | TRBV9 | . | TGTGCCAGCAGCCCTCGACAGGGACTCACTGAAGCTTTCTTT | CASSPRQGLTEAFF
TRBD1 | TRBJ1-1 | TRBV4-1 | few | TGCGCCAGCAGCCAGGGGACAGGGGGCAATACTGAAGCTTTCTTT | CASSQGTGGNTEAFF
TRBD2 | TRBJ2-3 | TRBV4-3 | . | TGCGCCAGCAGCCAAGTTCCCCATGCGGGGGAAAAAGATACGCAGTATTTT | CASSQVPHAGEKDTQYF
TRBD1 | TRBJ2-1 | TRBV4-1 | . | TGCGCCAGCAGCCAAGGGATTGGGACAGTCAATGAGCAGTTCTTC | CASSQGIGTVNEQFF
. | TRBJ2-1 | TRBV5-4 | few | TGTGCCAGCAGCTGGAGCCCACTAGCCTCCTACAATGAGCAGTTCTTC | CASSWSPLASYNEQFF
. | TRBJ2-3 | TRBV5-1 | few | TGCGCCAGCAGCTTCCGGGACTTCACAGATACGCAGTATTTT | CASSFRDFTDTQYF
. | TRBJ2-1 | TRBV9 | . | TGTGCCAGCAGCGTAGAGGGACTGGCGAATGAGCAGTTCTTC | CASSVEGLANEQFF
. | TRBJ1-2 | TRBV21-1 | few | TGTGCCAGCAGCAGGAAGCCTAACTATGGCTACACCTTC | CASSRKPNYGYTF
TRBD1 | TRBJ2-5 | TRBV4-1 | few | TGCGCCAGCAGCCAAGAACCAGGGGGAGAGACCCAGTACTTC | CASSQEPGGETQYF
. | TRBJ2-7 | TRBV4-1 | few | TGCGCCAGCAGCCAAAGGTCGGAGGTGAAGGCGTACGAGCAGTACTTC | CASSQRSEVKAYEQYF
. | TRBJ2-2 | TRBV7-9 | . | TGTGCCAGCAGCTTAACACCTCCGAACACCGGGGAGCTGTTTTTT | CASSLTPPNTGELFF